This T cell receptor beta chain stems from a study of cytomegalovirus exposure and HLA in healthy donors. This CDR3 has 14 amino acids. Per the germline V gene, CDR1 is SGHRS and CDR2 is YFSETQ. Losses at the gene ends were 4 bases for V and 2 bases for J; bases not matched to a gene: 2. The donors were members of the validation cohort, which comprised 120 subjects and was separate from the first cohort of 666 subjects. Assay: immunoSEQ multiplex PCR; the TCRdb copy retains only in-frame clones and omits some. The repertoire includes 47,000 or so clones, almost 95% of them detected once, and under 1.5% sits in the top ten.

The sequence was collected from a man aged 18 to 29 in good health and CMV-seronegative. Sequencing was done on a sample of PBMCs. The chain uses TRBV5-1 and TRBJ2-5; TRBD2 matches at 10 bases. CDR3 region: CASSQLAGQETQYF. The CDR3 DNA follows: TGCGCCAGCAGCCAACTAGCGGGACAAGAGACCCAGTACTTC.